This TCR beta chain was recorded in a study of blood T cell repertoires in COVID-19. Per the original data handling: Amplifying reference gene primers gave estimates of nucleated cell counts. Profiled with immunoSEQ multiplex PCR; TCRdb holds only in-frame clones, not every one. The V and J calls and clone size are taken from that table; D and trimming were inferred from the DNA. The repertoire consists of more than 85,000 clones, with around 81% occurring once and the leading ten covering over 35%. The sample consisted of peripheral blood. This receptor was taken from a man older than 75 with acute or convalescent COVID-19.

The CDR3 loop reads CASSVDSSYNSPLHF. CDR3 sequence (DNA): TGTGCCAGCAGCGTAGATAGCTCCTATAATTCACCCCTCCACTTT. This rearrangement joins TRBV9 to TRBJ1-6; the D is unclear. Per the germline V gene, CDR1 is SGDLS and CDR2 is YYNGEE. The CDR3 is 15 amino acids. Trimming shortened V by 0 bases and J by 0 bases, and 4 bases separated the two germline ends.